The clone carrying this T cell receptor (beta chain) was recorded at least ten times. Its specificity is unknown. Production of TCR cDNA was by 5'RACE template switching, which also added a universal primer site and UMIs. TCRdb fed the 5' RACE reads into MiXCR, producing one record per CDR3 protein. The data hold about 350,000 distinct CDR3 sequences, with under 15% observed a single time. This sample is drawn from a study of T cells after yellow fever vaccination. Study results and limitations: Subsequent to the booster, the majority of primary-vaccination clones reappeared (around 96% CD4, 70% to 90% CD8). Only a minor proportion of clonotypes was detected across both CD4 and CD8 compartments.

The germline gives CDR1 ENHRY, CDR2 SYGVKD. The J segment lost 2 bases and the V segment lost 4 bases, leaving 8 bases of the junction unmatched. The length of the CDR3 is 16 residues. The chain recombines TRBV10-3 with TRBJ1-2; 9 bases match TRBD1. The sample consisted of CD4+ T cells sorted from PBMCs, taken 15 days after the yellow fever booster vaccination. This receptor was identified in a man aged 18 to 30 who received the YFV17D yellow fever vaccine. The CDR3 DNA follows: TGTGCCATCAGTGGAAATATCGGGACAGGGAACTATGGCTACACCTTC. It encodes CAISGNIGTGNYGYTF.